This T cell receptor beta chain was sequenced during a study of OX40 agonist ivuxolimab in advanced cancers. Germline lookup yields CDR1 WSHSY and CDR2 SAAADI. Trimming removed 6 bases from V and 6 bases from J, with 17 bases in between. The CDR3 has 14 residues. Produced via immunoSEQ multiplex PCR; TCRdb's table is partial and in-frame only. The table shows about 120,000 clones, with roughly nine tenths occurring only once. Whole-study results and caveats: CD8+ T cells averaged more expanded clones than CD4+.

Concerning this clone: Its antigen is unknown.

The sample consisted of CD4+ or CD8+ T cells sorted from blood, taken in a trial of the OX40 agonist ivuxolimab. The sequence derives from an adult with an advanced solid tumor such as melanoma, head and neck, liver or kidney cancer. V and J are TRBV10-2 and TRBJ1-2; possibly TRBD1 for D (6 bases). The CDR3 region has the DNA TGCGCCAGCAGCGAGGCGGCGGGGGCAAATGGCTACACCTTC. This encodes CASSEAAGANGYTF.